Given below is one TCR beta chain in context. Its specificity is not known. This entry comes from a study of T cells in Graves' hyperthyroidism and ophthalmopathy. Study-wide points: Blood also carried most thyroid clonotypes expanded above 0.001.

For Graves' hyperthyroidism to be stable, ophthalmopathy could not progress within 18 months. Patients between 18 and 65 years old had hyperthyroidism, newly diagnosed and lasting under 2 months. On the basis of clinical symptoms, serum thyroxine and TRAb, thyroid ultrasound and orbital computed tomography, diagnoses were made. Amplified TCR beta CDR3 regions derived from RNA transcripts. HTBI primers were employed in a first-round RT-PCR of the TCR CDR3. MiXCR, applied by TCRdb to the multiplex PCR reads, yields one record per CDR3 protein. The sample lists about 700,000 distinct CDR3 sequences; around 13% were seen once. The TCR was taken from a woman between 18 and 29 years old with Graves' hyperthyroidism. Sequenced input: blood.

CDR3 protein: CASSLAPGTSDEQYF. The CDR3 region has the DNA TGTGCCAGCAGCTTAGCTCCCGGGACTAGCGACGAGCAGTACTTC. The chain employs TRBV7-6 and TRBJ2-7, with 10 bases that match TRBD2. Trimming removed 0 bases from V and 5 bases from J; junction bases left unmatched: 4. Germline assignment: CDR1 SGHVS and CDR2 FNYEAQ. The CDR3 totals 15 residues. The full variable domain, its missing parts supplied by reference TRBV7-6 and TRBJ2-7, is GAGVSQSPRYKVTKRGQDVALRCDPISGHVSLYWYRQALGQGPEFLTYFNYEAQQDKSGLPNDRFSAERPEGSISTLTIQRTEQRDSAMYRCASSLAPGTSDEQYFGPGTRLTVT.